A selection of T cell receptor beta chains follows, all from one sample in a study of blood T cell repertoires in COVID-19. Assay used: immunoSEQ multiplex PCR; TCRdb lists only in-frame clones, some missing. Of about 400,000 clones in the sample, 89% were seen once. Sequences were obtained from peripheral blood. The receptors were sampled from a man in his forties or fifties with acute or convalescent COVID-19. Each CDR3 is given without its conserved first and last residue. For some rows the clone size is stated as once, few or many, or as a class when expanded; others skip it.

ASSFTQAGNTIY	-	TRBV7-2	TRBJ1-3	12
ASSQEFLGSRPQH	-	TRBV4-1	TRBJ1-5	13
ASSPQGYTGELF	-	TRBV7-3	TRBJ2-2	12
ASRTPGDREFANTGELF	-	TRBV19	TRBJ2-2	17
ASSLAGTAGANEKLF	-	TRBV5-1	TRBJ1-4	15
ASSLSGSFNEQF	-	TRBV6-5	TRBJ2-1	12
ASSEETGARGAF	-	TRBV2	TRBJ1-1	12
ASSSLLQGRNGYT	-	TRBV5-4	TRBJ1-2	13
ASSFHPSKTYEQY	-	TRBV5-5	TRBJ2-7	13
ASSLQGNSNQPQH	-	TRBV7-2	TRBJ1-5	13
ATSRDRGVGTQY	-	TRBV15	TRBJ2-5	12
ASSQLQGRANVLT	-	TRBV5-1	TRBJ2-6	13
ASSSGGNSLNSPLH	few	TRBV5-1	TRBJ1-6	14
SVDVQEPYEQY	once	TRBV29-1	TRBJ2-7	11
ASSQVPGTFYGYT	-	TRBV4-2	TRBJ1-2	13
ASSPRTGQKNTEAF	-	TRBV4-1	TRBJ1-1	14
ASSLASGGEQY	-	TRBV12-3/TRBV12-4	TRBJ2-7	11
ASSKETSFFSEQF	-	TRBV11-2	TRBJ2-1	13
ASSQSTGSRDT	-	TRBV18	TRBJ1-2	11
ASSKGTVLCYEQY	-	TRBV21-1	TRBJ2-7	13
ASSPRTGSSSGNTIY	-	TRBV18	TRBJ1-3	15
ASSFFAGGPHNEQF	few	TRBV28	TRBJ2-1	14
ASSPAGGYNEQF	-	TRBV18	TRBJ2-1	12
ASSQGGEGYGYT	few	TRBV4-2	TRBJ1-2	12
ASSLRTSRGYEKLF	once	TRBV5-5	TRBJ1-4	14
ASSGTGGGEAF	-	TRBV2	TRBJ1-1	11
ASSFRQGAFQPQH	-	TRBV5-8	TRBJ1-5	13
ASSLVGQGALGYGYT	once	TRBV5-4	TRBJ1-2	15
ASSLGTGGTIY	few	TRBV27	TRBJ1-3	11
ASSQTGLEEQY	-	TRBV3-1/TRBV3-2	TRBJ2-7	11
ASSLIRDRVTYEQY	-	TRBV3-1/TRBV3-2	TRBJ2-7	14
ASSQEPVSSHEQF	-	TRBV4-1	TRBJ2-1	13
ASSQTGGKDTQY	-	TRBV3-1/TRBV3-2	TRBJ2-3	12
ASSLGTFSYEQY	-	TRBV5-1	TRBJ2-7	12
ASSQNGENTEAF	-	TRBV18	TRBJ1-1	12
ASSQHTSVSTGELF	-	TRBV4-3	TRBJ2-2	14
ASSEDRFSGNTIY	-	TRBV2	TRBJ1-3	13
ASSEIGRGPADYT	few	TRBV6-1	TRBJ1-2	13
ASSYGASEAF	-	TRBV6-5	TRBJ1-1	10
ASSASGTAQF	-	TRBV5-1	TRBJ2-1	10
ASSYADTIYYGYT	-	TRBV6-5	TRBJ1-2	13
ASSPGLAASYNEQF	-	TRBV6-2/TRBV6-3	TRBJ2-1	14
ASSPQIITRTGEKPQH	-	TRBV3-1/TRBV3-2	TRBJ1-5	16
ASSRALQGNYGYT	-	TRBV28	TRBJ1-2	13
ASSVAQGAPFTDTQY	-	TRBV3-1/TRBV3-2	TRBJ2-3	15
ASSPQGETGNTIY	few	TRBV27	TRBJ1-3	13
ASSPRRGQPQH	-	TRBV5-6	TRBJ1-5	11
ASSYRQGAGNTIY	-	TRBV11-2	TRBJ1-3	13
ASSYPTGLAGNNEQF	-	TRBV7-6	TRBJ2-1	15
ASSLQIQETQY	-	TRBV27	TRBJ2-5	11
ATSDGAGTSGPYNEQF	-	TRBV24-1	TRBJ2-1	16
SVVRGASNEQF	-	TRBV29-1	TRBJ2-1	11
ASSGTYYGYT	few	TRBV28	TRBJ1-2	10
ASSLAGQGSSPLH	once	TRBV5-4	TRBJ1-6	13
AWSLTSGSSYEQY	-	TRBV30	TRBJ2-7	13
ASSPRDRGYEQY	-	TRBV6-6	TRBJ2-7	12
ASSQDQRTYRHTEAF	-	TRBV4-1	TRBJ1-1	15